The T cell receptor (beta chain) described here comes from a study of CD4 T cells in relation to SARS-CoV-2 and coronaviruses. Study information: TCR beta CDR3s were sequenced after roughly nine-day antigen culture of PBMCs. General study results and limits: In roughly 60% of donors, memory CD4+ clonotypes crossrecognized SARS-CoV-2 and at least one common cold coronavirus spike.

Details on this clone: Antigen unknown.

TCRdb's table, derived via immunoSEQ multiplex PCR, lists solely in-frame clones and lacks some. The table records fewer than 20,000 clones, about 80% of them present only once. V was shortened by 1 base and J by 7 bases, with 5 bases between the two germline ends. Germline CDR1 LGHDT, CDR2 YNNKEL (reference sequence). This CDR3 spans 13 amino acids. Before the COVID-19 pandemic, during about 2011-2019, CD4+ T cells were taken from unexposed donors. The cells were cultured for under 13 days before CD4+ T cells were isolated. This clonotype originated in a human donor in good health. This sequence joins TRBV3-1 (or the pseudogene TRBV3-2) and TRBJ1-6; no clear D. The material sequenced was CD4+ T cells from PBMCs, cultured in vitro. Written as DNA, the CDR3 is TGTGCCAGCAGCCAAGTCCGGAATTCACCCCTCCACTTT. As protein: CASSQVRNSPLHF.